This T cell receptor (beta chain) is drawn from a study of response to subunit inactivated influenza vaccine. Overall study results and limits: A suggestion made by the authors is that each seasonal influenza vaccination recruits few new T cells.

As regards this clonotype: Its antigen remains unknown.

TCRdb passed the RT-PCR reads through MiXCR, listing each CDR3 protein once. The data show hundreds of thousands of distinct CDR3 sequences, around 8% seen once. Trimming cost V 0 bases and J 1 base, with 14 bases left between them. This CDR3 has 17 amino acids. Germline V gives CDR1 LGHNA, CDR2 YSLEER. This chain links TRBV4-3 with TRBJ2-3; tentatively, D is TRBD2 (5 bases). This receptor was obtained from a man aged 45-69 years who received an inactivated influenza vaccine. The sequencing used PBMCs from blood, collected less than 25 months after vaccination. DNA of the CDR3: TGCGCCAGCAGCCAAGATTGGTTTGGGGAGCGCACAGATACGCAGTATTTT. It is translated as CASSQDWFGERTDTQYF.